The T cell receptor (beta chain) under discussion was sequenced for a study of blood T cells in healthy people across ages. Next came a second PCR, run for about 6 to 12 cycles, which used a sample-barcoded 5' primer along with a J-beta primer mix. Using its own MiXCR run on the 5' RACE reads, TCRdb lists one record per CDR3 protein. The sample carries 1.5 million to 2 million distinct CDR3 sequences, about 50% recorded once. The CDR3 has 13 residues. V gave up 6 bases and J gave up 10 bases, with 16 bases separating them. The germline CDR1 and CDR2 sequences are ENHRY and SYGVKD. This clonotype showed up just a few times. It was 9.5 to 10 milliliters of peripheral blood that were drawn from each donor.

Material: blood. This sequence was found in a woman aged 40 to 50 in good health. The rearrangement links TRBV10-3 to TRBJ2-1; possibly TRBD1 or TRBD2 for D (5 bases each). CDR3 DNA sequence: TGTGCCATCAGCGACACAGGAGGCCGGGAGCAGTTCTTC. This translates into CAISDTGGREQFF.